This entry lists 10 T cell receptor beta chains sequenced from one sample in a study of blood T cell repertoires in COVID-19. Produced via immunoSEQ multiplex PCR; TCRdb's table is partial and in-frame only. Of a few hundred thousand clones listed, around 86% are singletons. The sample taken for sequencing was PBMCs or T cells enriched from blood (not recorded which). The receptors come from a man aged 40-50 years who had recovered from COVID-19.

The chain employs TRBV27 and TRBJ2-6; D not certain. This CDR3 is built from 18 residues. Germline CDR1 reads MNHEY; CDR2 reads SMNVEV (reference sequence). Trimming removed 3 bases from V and 0 bases from J, with 15 bases in between. Here the CDR3 reads CASSLKPAVSSGANVLTF. The DNA of the CDR3 is TGTGCCAGCAGTTTGAAGCCCGCGGTTAGCTCTGGGGCCAACGTCCTGACTTTC.

V and J are TRBV7-2 and TRBJ1-3; D is unclear. This CDR3 has 15 residues. V was pared by 2 bases and J by 2 bases, with 10 bases between. CDR1 and CDR2 (germline): SGHTA, FQGNSA. The CDR3 loop reads CASSLMSRAGNTIYF. The CDR3 coding sequence is TGTGCCAGCAGCTTAATGAGTCGGGCTGGAAACACCATATATTTT.

This clone was counted only a few times. The V gene is TRBV11-1, the J gene TRBJ1-1; 8 nucleotides agree with TRBD1. This CDR3 contains 14 residues. V gave up 1 base and J gave up 5 bases; unmatched junction bases: 3. The germline CDR1 and CDR2 sequences are SGHAT and FQDESV (reference sequence). The CDR3, as DNA: TGTGCCAGCAGCTTAGGGACAGGGCATACTGAAGCTTTCTTT. Translated: CASSLGTGHTEAFF.

V and J are TRBV7-9 and TRBJ1-1; maybe TRBD1 (6 bases). Trimming removed 3 bases from V and 3 bases from J, with 14 bases in between. The CDR3 contains 15 residues. Germline CDR1 reads SEHNR; CDR2 reads FQNEAQ (reference sequence). The DNA of the CDR3 is TGTGCCAGCAGCTTGCTGAGGGAGGGGGACACTGAAGCTTTCTTT. Protein product: CASSLLREGDTEAFF.

The CDR3 here is CASSRDRGHEQYF. The CDR3 region has the DNA TGTGCCAGCAGCCGGGACAGGGGACACGAGCAGTACTTC. This chain uses TRBV5-4 with TRBJ2-7, with 10 bases that match TRBD1. After removal of 4 bases from V and 5 bases from J, the junction contained 3 bases not matched to a gene. CDR1 SGHNT and CDR2 YYREEE come from the germline V gene (reference sequence). The CDR3 has 13 amino acids.

This chain links TRBV18 with TRBJ1-1, with D tentatively TRBD1 (5 bases). The length of the CDR3 is 15 residues. Germline CDR1 KGHSH, CDR2 LQKENI. With 6 bases removed from V and 3 bases from J, the gap between germline ends came to 17 bases. The CDR3 DNA reads TGTGCCAGCTCCTTTTGGGGCAGCCCTGACACTGAAGCTTTCTTT. Translating gives CASSFWGSPDTEAFF.

This clone was observed a single time. The J gene is TRBJ1-1, the V gene TRBV5-5; 10 bases agree with TRBD1. CDR1 is SGHKS and CDR2 is YYEKEE in the germline V gene (reference sequence). The CDR3 is 17 residues long. Trimming at V came to 5 bases and at J to 3 bases, leaving 13 bases not matched to a gene. Here the CDR3 reads CASSQRRTGQGHTEAFF. For the CDR3, the DNA is TGTGCCAGCAGTCAAAGACGTACGGGACAGGGGCACACTGAAGCTTTCTTT.

The chain has TRBV30 and TRBJ1-1; D possibly corresponds to TRBD1 (5 bases). CDR3 size: 13 residues. The V and J ends lost 5 bases and 4 bases respectively, with 14 bases between them. Germline V gene data show CDR1 as GTSNPN and CDR2 as SVGIG (reference sequence). The CDR3 DNA is TGTGCCTGGGATCGAACTACAGGCACTGAAGCTTTCTTT. Translated: CAWDRTTGTEAFF.

To note about this clone: The final CDR3 position lacks the conserved phenylalanine or tryptophan, pointing to a likely read error. It is unclear where the CDR3 begins or ends on the DNA, so no DNA is shown, and the CDR3 is as TCRdb lists it. The chain links TRBV24-1 to TRBJ1-2; the D segment call TRBD1 is taken from the table without a DNA check. The CDR3 spans 8 residues, counting both ends. The germline V gene has CDR1 KGHDR and CDR2 SFDVKD. CDR3 protein: CAKRTGNY.

This rearrangement joins TRBV12-3 or TRBV12-4 to TRBJ1-2; no clear D gene. The CDR3 runs 13 residues. V was trimmed by 1 base and J by 3 bases, leaving 6 bases between them. CDR3 residues: CASSLGQDYGYTF. CDR3 coding DNA: TGTGCCAGCAGTTTAGGGCAAGACTATGGCTACACCTTC.